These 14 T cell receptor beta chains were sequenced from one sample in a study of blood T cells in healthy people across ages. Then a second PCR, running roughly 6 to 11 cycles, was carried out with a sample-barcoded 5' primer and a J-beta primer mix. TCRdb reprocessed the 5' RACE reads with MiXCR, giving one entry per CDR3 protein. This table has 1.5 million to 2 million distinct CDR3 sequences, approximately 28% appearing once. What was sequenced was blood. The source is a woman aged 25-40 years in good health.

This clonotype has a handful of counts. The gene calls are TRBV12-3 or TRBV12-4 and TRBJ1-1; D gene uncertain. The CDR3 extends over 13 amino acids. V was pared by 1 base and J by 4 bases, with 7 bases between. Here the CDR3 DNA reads TGTGCCAGCAGTTTAGACCCGGGCACTGAAGCTTTCTTT. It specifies CASSLDPGTEAFF.

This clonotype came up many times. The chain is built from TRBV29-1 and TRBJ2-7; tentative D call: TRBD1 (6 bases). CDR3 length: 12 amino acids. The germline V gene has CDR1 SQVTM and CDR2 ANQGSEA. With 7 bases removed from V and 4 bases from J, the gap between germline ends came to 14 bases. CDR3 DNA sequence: TGCAGCGCCTTACAGGGAACTTACGAGCAGTACTTC. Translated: CSALQGTYEQYF.

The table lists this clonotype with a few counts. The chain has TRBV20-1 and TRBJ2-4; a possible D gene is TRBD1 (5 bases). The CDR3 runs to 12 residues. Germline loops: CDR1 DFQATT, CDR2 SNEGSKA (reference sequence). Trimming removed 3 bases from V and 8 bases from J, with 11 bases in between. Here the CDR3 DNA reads TGCAGTGCTAGGGGGATACAGGACATTCAGTACTTC. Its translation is CSARGIQDIQYF.

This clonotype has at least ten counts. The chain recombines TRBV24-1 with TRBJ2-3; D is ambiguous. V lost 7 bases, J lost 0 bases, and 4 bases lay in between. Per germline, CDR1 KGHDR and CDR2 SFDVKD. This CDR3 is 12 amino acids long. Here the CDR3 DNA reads TGTGCCACCAGGGACAGCACAGATACGCAGTATTTT. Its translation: CATRDSTDTQYF.

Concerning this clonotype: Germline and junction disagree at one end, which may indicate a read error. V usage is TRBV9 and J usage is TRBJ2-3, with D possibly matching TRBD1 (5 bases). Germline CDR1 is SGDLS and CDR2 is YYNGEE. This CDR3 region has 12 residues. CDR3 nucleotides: TGTGTCAGCAGCGCAGGGCGGCAGACGCAGTATTTT. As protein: CVSSAGRQTQYF. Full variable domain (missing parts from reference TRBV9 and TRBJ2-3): DSGVTQTPKHLITATGQRVTLRCSPRSGDLSVYWYQQSLDQGLQFLIQYYNGEERAKGNILERFSAQQFPDLHSELNLSSLELGDSALYFCVSSAGRQTQYFGPGTRLTVL.

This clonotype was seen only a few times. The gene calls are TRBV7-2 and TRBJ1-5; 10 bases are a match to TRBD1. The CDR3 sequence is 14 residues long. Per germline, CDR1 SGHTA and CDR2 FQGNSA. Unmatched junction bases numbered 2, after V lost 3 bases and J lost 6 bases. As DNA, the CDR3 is TGTGCCAGCAGCTTCGGGACAGGGGTTCAGCCCCAGCATTTT. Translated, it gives CASSFGTGVQPQHF.

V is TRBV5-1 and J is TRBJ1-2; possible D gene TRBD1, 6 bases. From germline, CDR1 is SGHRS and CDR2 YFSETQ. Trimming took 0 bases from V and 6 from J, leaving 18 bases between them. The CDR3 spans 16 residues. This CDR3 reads CASSLDGGAQPNGYTF. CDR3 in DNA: TGCGCCAGCAGCTTGGACGGGGGGGCGCAGCCCAATGGCTACACCTTC. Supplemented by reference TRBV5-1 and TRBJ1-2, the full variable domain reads KAGVTQTPRYLIKTRGQQVTLSCSPISGHRSVSWYQQTPGQGLQFLFEYFSETQRNKGNFPGRFSGRQFSNSRSEMNVSTLELGDSALYLCASSLDGGAQPNGYTFGSGTRLTVV.

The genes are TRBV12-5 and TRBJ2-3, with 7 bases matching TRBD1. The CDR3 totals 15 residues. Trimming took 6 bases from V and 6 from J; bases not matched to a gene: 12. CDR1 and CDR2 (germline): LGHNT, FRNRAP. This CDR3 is CASGRGQPGADTQYF. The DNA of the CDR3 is TGTGCTAGTGGCCGGGGACAGCCAGGGGCGGATACGCAGTATTTT.

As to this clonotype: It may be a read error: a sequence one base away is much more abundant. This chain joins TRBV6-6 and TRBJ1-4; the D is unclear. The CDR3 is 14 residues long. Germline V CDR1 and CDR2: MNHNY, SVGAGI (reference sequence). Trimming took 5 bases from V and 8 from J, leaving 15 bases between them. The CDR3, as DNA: TGTGCCAGCAGTACCTCGGATGAGGGAGAAAAACTGTTTTTT. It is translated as CASSTSDEGEKLFF.

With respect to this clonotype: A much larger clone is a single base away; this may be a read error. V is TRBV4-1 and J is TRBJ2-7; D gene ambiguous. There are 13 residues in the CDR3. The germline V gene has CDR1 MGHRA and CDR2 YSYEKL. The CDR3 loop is CASSPPSSCEQYF. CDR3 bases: TGCGCCAGCAGCCCCCCAAGCTCCTGCGAGCAGTACTTC.

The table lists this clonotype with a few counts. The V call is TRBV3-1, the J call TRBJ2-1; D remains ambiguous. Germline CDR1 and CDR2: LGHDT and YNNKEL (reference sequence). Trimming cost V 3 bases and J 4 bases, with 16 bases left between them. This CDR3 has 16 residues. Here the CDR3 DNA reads TGTGCCAGCAGCCATCAACGAGGTTTCCGATACAATGAGCAGTTCTTC. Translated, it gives CASSHQRGFRYNEQFF.

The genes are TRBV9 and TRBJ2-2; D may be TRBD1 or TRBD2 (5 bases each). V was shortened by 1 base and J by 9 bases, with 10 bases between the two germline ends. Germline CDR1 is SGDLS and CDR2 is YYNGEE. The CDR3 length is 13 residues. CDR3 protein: CASSVRGGRELFF. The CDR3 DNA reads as TGTGCCAGCAGCGTACGTGGGGGAAGGGAGCTGTTTTTT.

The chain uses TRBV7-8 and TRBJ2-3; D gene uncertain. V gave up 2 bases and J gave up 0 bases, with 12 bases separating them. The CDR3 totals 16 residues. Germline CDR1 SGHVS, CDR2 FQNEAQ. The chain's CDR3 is CASSLISYSSTDTQYF. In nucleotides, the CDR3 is TGTGCCAGCAGCTTAATCTCATATTCTAGCACAGATACGCAGTATTTT.

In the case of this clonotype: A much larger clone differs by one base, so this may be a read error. In nucleotides, the CDR3 is TGCGCCAGCAGCTGGTCCGTCCCCTCCTACGAGCAGTACTTC. It encodes CASSWSVPSYEQYF. The chain employs TRBV5-1 and TRBJ2-7; D not certain. V lost 3 bases to trimming and J lost 0 bases, with 10 bases between them. This CDR3 comprises 14 residues. Germline-derived CDR1 and CDR2 are SGHRS and YFSETQ.